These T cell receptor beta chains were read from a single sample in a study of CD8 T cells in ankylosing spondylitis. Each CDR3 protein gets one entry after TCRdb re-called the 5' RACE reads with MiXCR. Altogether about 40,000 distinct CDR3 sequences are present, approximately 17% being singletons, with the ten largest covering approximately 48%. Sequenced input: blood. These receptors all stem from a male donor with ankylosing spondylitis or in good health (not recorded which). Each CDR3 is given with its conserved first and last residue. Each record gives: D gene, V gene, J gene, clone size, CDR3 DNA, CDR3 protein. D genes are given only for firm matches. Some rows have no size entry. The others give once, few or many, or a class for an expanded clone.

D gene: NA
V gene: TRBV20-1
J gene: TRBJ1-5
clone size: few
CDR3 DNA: TGCAGTGCTGTTAGGGGCCTACGAGGGGAACAGCCCCAGCATTTT
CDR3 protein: CSAVRGLRGEQPQHF

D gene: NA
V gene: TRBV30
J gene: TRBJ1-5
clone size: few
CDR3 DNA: TGTGCCTGGGGACGTAGCAATCAGCCCCAGCATTTT
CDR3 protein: CAWGRSNQPQHF

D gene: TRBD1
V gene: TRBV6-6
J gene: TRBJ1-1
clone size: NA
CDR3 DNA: TGTGCCAGCAGCGCGACAGGGGGCGAGGTGAACACTGAAGCTTTCTTT
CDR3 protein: CASSATGGEVNTEAFF

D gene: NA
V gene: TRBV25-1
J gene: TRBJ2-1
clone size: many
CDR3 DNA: TGTGCCAGCCAAAGGCAGGACTCCTACAATGAGCAGTTCTTC
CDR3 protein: CASQRQDSYNEQFF

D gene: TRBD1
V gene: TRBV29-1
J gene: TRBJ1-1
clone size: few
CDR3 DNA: TGCAGCGTTGCTAAGACAGGGGTTACTGAAGCTTTCTTT
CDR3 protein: CSVAKTGVTEAFF

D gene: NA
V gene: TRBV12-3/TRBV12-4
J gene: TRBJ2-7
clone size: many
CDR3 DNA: TGTGCCAGCAGTTCCGACGGCCCCTCCTACGAGCAGTACTTC
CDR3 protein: CASSSDGPSYEQYF

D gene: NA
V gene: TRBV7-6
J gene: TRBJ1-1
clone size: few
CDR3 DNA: TGTGCCAGCAGCCCCACAGGGCTCAACACTGAAGCTTTCTTT
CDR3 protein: CASSPTGLNTEAFF

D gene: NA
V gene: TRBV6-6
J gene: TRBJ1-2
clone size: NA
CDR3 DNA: TGTGCCAGCAGTTACAGGGAGAATGGCTACACCTTC
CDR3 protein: CASSYRENGYTF

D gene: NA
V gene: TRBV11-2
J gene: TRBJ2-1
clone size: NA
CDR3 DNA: TGTGCCAGCAGCTTCCCGGCCGGGGGCAATGAGCAGTTCTTC
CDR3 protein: CASSFPAGGNEQFF

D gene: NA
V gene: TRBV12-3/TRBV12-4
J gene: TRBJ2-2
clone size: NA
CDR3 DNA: TGTGCCAGCAGCCGCCTTGCAGGGTCCACCGGGGAGCTGTTTTTT
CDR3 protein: CASSRLAGSTGELFF

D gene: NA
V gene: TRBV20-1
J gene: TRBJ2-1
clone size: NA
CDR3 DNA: TGCAGTGCTAGACGTGGGAATCCCTACAATGAGCAGTTCTTC
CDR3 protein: CSARRGNPYNEQFF

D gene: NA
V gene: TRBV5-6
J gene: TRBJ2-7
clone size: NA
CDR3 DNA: TGTGCCAGCAGCTTCGGCCCCGAGCAGTACTTC
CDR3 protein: CASSFGPEQYF

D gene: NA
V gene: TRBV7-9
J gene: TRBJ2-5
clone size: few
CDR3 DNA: TGTGCCAGCAAAGCGGAGGCAGAGACCCAGTACTTC
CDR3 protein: CASKAEAETQYF

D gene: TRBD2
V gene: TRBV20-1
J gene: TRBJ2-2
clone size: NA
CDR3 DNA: TGCAGTGGTACAGGACTAGCGGATGGGGAGCTGTTTTTT
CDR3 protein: CSGTGLADGELFF

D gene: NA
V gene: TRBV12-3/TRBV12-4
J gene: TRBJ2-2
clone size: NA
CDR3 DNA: TGTGCCAGCAGTTCTCTATTTGTGGACACCGGGGAGCTGTTTTTT
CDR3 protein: CASSSLFVDTGELFF

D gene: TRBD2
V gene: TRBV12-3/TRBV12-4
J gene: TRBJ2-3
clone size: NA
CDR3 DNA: TGTGCCAGCAGTTTCCGCGGGGGTGGCACAGATACGCAGTATTTT
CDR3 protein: CASSFRGGGTDTQYF

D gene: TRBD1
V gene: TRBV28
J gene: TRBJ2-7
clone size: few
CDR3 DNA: TGTGCCAGCAGTCCAGGGGGATACGAGCAGTACTTC
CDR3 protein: CASSPGGYEQYF

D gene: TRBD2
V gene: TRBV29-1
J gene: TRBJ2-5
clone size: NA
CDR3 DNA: TGCAGCGCCTGGGGGGCTAGCGGGAGGGGTCAACAAGAGACCCAGTACTTC
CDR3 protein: CSAWGASGRGQQETQYF

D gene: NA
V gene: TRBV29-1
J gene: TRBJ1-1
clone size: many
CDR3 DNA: TGCAGCGTTAGATTGGGGGCGTTCACTGAAGCTTTCTTT
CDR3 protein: CSVRLGAFTEAFF

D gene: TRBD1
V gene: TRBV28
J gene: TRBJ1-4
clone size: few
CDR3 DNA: TGTGCCAGCAGTCCACGGGACAGGACGGTTGAAAAACTGTTTTTT
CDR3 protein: CASSPRDRTVEKLFF

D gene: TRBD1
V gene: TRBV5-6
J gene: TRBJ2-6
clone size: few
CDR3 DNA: TGTGCCAGCAGCTTCCCGACAGGGGATGGTGGGGCCAACGTCCTGACTTTC
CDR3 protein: CASSFPTGDGGANVLTF